This T cell receptor (beta chain) was found in a study of blood T cells in healthy people across ages. This clonotype appeared a few times. Primed by a sample-barcoded 5' primer and a J-beta primer mix, a second PCR proceeded for roughly 6 to 12 cycles. TCRdb re-derived calls from the 5' RACE reads in MiXCR, one entry per CDR3 protein. The sample consists of some 710,000 distinct CDR3 sequences, 22% of them appearing once. This clonotype was obtained from a man in his 70s in good health. Material: blood.

CDR3 amino acids: CSARTTTDTQYF. CDR3 coding DNA: TGCAGTGCTAGGACAACCACAGATACGCAGTATTTT. V gene TRBV20-1 combines with J gene TRBJ2-3; D not certain. The CDR3 is made up of 12 amino acids. V gave up 3 bases and J gave up 2 bases, with 6 bases separating them. The V gene's germline CDR1 is DFQATT and CDR2 SNEGSKA (reference sequence).